Sequencing of this TCR beta chain was carried out in a study of OX40 agonist ivuxolimab in advanced cancers. Study summary: Patients with hepatocellular carcinoma, melanoma, renal cell or head and neck cancer made up the dose-escalation patients. Prior checkpoint blockade (anti-PD-1, anti-PD-L1 or anti-CTLA-4) was permitted; around 37% had it. Study observations and caveats: Expansion of clones was among the lowest in partial responders at 0.1-3.0 mg/kg. Low normalized clonal expansion also occurred in some nonresponding patients.

As for this clone: What it binds is unknown.

CDR1 is MNHNS, CDR2 SASEGT, per germline. V lost 6 bases, J lost 14 bases, and 11 bases lay in between. The CDR3 runs 11 residues. The assay was immunoSEQ multiplex PCR, and TCRdb's table has in-frame clones only and misses some. The sample holds roughly 100,000 clones, roughly 90% seen once. The sample here was CD4+ or CD8+ T cells sorted from blood, taken in a trial of the OX40 agonist ivuxolimab. The origin of this receptor is an adult with an advanced solid tumor such as melanoma, head and neck, liver or kidney cancer. The rearrangement joins TRBV6-1 to TRBJ1-6, with D unresolved. The DNA of the CDR3 is TGTGCCAGCAGCCCAAAAAGATCCCTCCACTTT. Amino acid sequence: CASSPKRSLHF.